This passage covers 11 T cell receptor beta chains from one sample sequenced in a study of cytomegalovirus exposure and HLA in healthy donors (dated by TCRdb to between 2016 and 2019). Library creation used the immunoSEQ multiplex PCR assay. For the multiplex PCR, a mixture combining 60 forward primers for TCR Vbeta segments and 13 reverse primers for TCR Jbeta segments was used. Here the immuneACCESS table is served through TCRdb, limited to in-frame sequences with V and J called. Missing clones are a known gap in these copies; in checked studies unresolved V genes cover under half, and the rest lacks a known reason. Across this sample there are around 150,000 clones, with approximately 78% seen only once. The top ten clones comprise about 1.3% of the sample. The specimen was PBMCs. The receptors shown here come from a male donor in good health and CMV-seronegative.

The V gene is TRBV7-3, the J gene TRBJ2-7; a possible D gene is TRBD1 (5 bases). The germline CDR1 and CDR2 sequences are SGHTA and FQGTGA. The CDR3 extends over 14 amino acids. Deletions cut 5 bases from V and 6 bases from J, with 17 bases between. The CDR3 DNA reads TGTGCCAGCAGCCCTGACCAGGGCTGGGGCGAGCAGTACTTC. It is translated as CASSPDQGWGEQYF.

V usage is TRBV19 and J usage is TRBJ1-5, with 10 bases lining up with TRBD1. Germline-derived CDR1 and CDR2 are LNHDA and SQIVND (reference sequence). V dropped 4 bases and J dropped 5; count of bases not matched to a gene: 2. The CDR3 spans 14 residues. The chain's CDR3 is CASSTDRGHQPQHF. CDR3 bases: TGTGCCAGTAGTACCGACAGGGGGCATCAGCCCCAGCATTTT.

This chain uses TRBV5-1 with TRBJ2-1, with TRBD2 identical over 13 bases. The length of the CDR3 is 15 residues. The germline V gene encodes CDR1 SGHRS and CDR2 YFSETQ. After removal of 4 bases from V and 6 bases from J, the junction contained 4 bases not matched to a gene. CDR3: CASSPTSGRANEQFF. The CDR3 DNA reads as TGCGCCAGCAGCCCCACTAGCGGGAGGGCCAATGAGCAGTTCTTC.

The chain recombines TRBV4-2 with TRBJ2-1; the D gene is possibly TRBD2 (7 bases). This CDR3 is built from 18 residues. The germline V gene has CDR1 LGHNA and CDR2 YNFKEQ. The ends were cut back, 0 bases at V and 6 bases at J, with 21 bases in the middle. DNA for the CDR3: TGTGCCAGCAGCCAAGATCAAAGCCGGGGGGCCGTAGGCAATGAGCAGTTCTTC. Translating it yields CASSQDQSRGAVGNEQFF.

This clone was found a few times. This chain links TRBV9 with TRBJ2-5; 7 nucleotides align to TRBD2. The J call is doubtful: the DNA matches TRBJ2-7 better. Germline loops: CDR1 SGDLS, CDR2 YYNGEE. The CDR3 is made up of 14 amino acids. The CDR3 loop reads CASNPSGASYEQYF. For the CDR3, the DNA is TGTGCCAGTAATCCTAGCGGCGCCTCCTACGAGCAGTACTTC.

The rearrangement links TRBV28 to TRBJ2-1; TRBD1 matches at 7 bases. V was clipped by 2 bases and J by 5 bases; unmatched bases: 6. CDR1 and CDR2 from the germline V gene are MDHEN and SYDVKM. The CDR3 sequence is 15 residues long. The CDR3 reads CASSLTGQANNEQFF. The CDR3 DNA reads as TGTGCCAGCAGTTTAACCGGACAGGCCAACAATGAGCAGTTCTTC. Drawing the rest from reference TRBV28 and TRBJ2-1, the complete variable domain is DVKVTQSSRYLVKRTGEKVFLECVQDMDHENMFWYRQDPGLGLRLIYFSYDVKMKEKGDIPEGYSVSREKKERFSLILESASTNQTSMYLCASSLTGQANNEQFFGPGTRLTVL.

This clone was observed a few times. V gene TRBV15 combines with J gene TRBJ1-4; no reliable D call. Germline CDR1 and CDR2: LNHNV and YYDKDF (reference sequence). Trimming shortened V by 1 base and J by 5 bases, and 11 bases separated the two germline ends. This CDR3 is 15 amino acids long. CDR3 in amino acids: CATSRVVSLNEKLFF. CDR3 sequence (DNA): TGTGCCACCAGCAGAGTTGTAAGCCTCAATGAAAAACTGTTTTTT.

The chain recombines TRBV27 with TRBJ2-1, with D maybe TRBD2 (6 bases). The V end was cut by 2 bases, the J end by 4 bases, with 15 bases between. The CDR3 is 16 amino acids. The germline V gene encodes CDR1 MNHEY and CDR2 SMNVEV (reference sequence). The CDR3 here is CASSLGFLATYNEQFF. The CDR3 DNA reads TGTGCCAGCAGTTTAGGGTTTCTAGCGACATACAATGAGCAGTTCTTC.

This chain uses TRBV6-6 with TRBJ2-1; the D gene is possibly TRBD2 (5 bases). This CDR3 region has 13 residues. Trimming stripped 5 bases from V and 9 bases from J, with 14 bases between. Germline V CDR1 and CDR2: MNHNY, SVGAGI (reference sequence). This CDR3 is CASSARDSGEQFF. CDR3 nucleotide sequence: TGTGCCAGCAGTGCGAGGGATTCGGGTGAGCAGTTCTTC.

Ten or more counts support this clone. J is TRBJ2-3 and V is TRBV13, with 10 positions matching TRBD2. The V gene's germline CDR1 is PRHDT and CDR2 FYEKMQ (reference sequence). V lost 5 bases to trimming and J lost 4 bases; unmatched junction nucleotides: 12. This CDR3 contains 17 residues. The CDR3 here is CASSPTLSGGDPDTQYF. CDR3 DNA: TGTGCCAGCAGCCCTACCCTCAGCGGGGGGGACCCAGATACGCAGTATTTT.

The chain carries TRBV30 and TRBJ2-7, with a weak D call TRBD2 (5 bases). Between the trimmed V and J ends, which lost 4 bases and 1 base, there was a span of 14 bases. Germline V gene lookup returns CDR1 GTSNPN and CDR2 SVGIG (reference sequence). The CDR3 length is 14 residues. Here the CDR3 reads CAWKWAGGSYEQYF. The CDR3 DNA follows: TGTGCCTGGAAATGGGCTGGCGGGTCCTACGAGCAGTACTTC.